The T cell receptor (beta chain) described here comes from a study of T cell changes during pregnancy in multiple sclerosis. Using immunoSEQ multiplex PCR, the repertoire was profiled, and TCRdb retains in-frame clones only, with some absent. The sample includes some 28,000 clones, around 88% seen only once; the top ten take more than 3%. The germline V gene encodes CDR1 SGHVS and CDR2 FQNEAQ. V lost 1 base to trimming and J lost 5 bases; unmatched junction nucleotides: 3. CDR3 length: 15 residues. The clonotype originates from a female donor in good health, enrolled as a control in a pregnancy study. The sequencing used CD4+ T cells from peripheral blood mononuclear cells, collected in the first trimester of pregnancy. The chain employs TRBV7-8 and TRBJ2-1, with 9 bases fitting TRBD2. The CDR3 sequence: CASSLGLAGHNEQFF. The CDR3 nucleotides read TGTGCCAGCAGCTTAGGGCTAGCGGGGCACAATGAGCAGTTCTTC.